This TCR beta chain derives from a study of response to subunit inactivated influenza vaccine. This CDR3 is built from 14 residues. Germline CDR1 and CDR2: SSHAT and FNYEAQ (reference sequence). Losses at the gene ends were 8 bases for V and 7 bases for J; bases not matched to a gene: 11. TCRdb analysed the RT-PCR reads with MiXCR anew, one entry per CDR3 protein. Among about 530,000 distinct CDR3 sequences listed, over 10% were seen once. This chain joins TRBV7-7 and TRBJ2-1; 7 positions match TRBD2. Sequencing was performed on PBMCs from blood, taken more than 35 days after vaccination. The TCR was taken from a man aged 50 to 60 who received an inactivated influenza vaccine. CDR3 coding DNA: TGTGCCAGCTCATCGGGAGGCCGACCAAATGAGCAGTTCTTC. It specifies CASSSGGRPNEQFF.